This T cell receptor beta chain was sequenced in a study of a mutant IDH1 vaccine in newly diagnosed glioma. Study at large: Initiation of the vaccine course occurred 4-6 weeks after radiotherapy alone, or alongside temozolomide cycles. Patients were pretreated with radiotherapy, temozolomide, or both, mostly both. Study conclusions and caveats: Pseudoprogression apparently lacked any relation to changes in top peripheral T cell clonotypes.

Notes on this clone: Antigen: not known.

Sample time point: week 35, safety follow-up. Vaccinated patients received 300 ug of mutant IDH1 20-mer peptide per dose, with topical imiquimod. Data came from immunoSEQ multiplex PCR; TCRdb stores just in-frame clones and leaves some out. The sample yields 40,000 to 60,000 clones, under 85% seen once. Trimming shortened V by 6 bases and J by 4 bases, and 15 bases separated the two germline ends. This CDR3 has 14 amino acids. Germline V gene lookup returns CDR1 LNHDA and CDR2 SQIVND (reference sequence). The clonotype comes from a man aged 35-49 years with glioma. Material: PBMCs, obtained from a glioma patient whose treatment included an IDH1 peptide vaccine. The V gene is TRBV19, the J gene TRBJ1-2, with D perhaps TRBD1 (5 bases). CDR3 coding DNA: TGTGCCAGTAGGAACACCGGGACCGGCTATGGCTACACCTTC. Translation: CASRNTGTGYGYTF.